The clone carrying this T cell receptor beta chain was recorded a few times. Germline CDR1 reads LNHDA; CDR2 reads SQIVND (reference sequence). This CDR3 has 14 residues. Trimming stripped 7 bases from V and 8 bases from J, with 15 bases between. Authors' processing steps: From reference gene primer amplification, estimates of nucleated cell counts were derived. Produced via immunoSEQ multiplex PCR; TCRdb's table is partial and in-frame only. V, J and clone size were drawn from that table, and D and trimming were deduced from the DNA. This table holds 150,000 to 200,000 clones, around 75% found once. This sample is part of a study of blood T cell repertoires in COVID-19. Study information: Both acute and convalescent COVID-19 samples were obtained from the United States, Italy and Spain.

This rearrangement joins TRBV19 to TRBJ1-6; maybe TRBD1 (5 bases). Sequencing was done on a sample of peripheral blood. The TCR sequence derives from an elderly woman with acute or convalescent COVID-19. The CDR3 DNA reads as TGTGCCAGTAACCCCACAGGTCGGGATTCACCCCTCCACTTT. It is translated as CASNPTGRDSPLHF.